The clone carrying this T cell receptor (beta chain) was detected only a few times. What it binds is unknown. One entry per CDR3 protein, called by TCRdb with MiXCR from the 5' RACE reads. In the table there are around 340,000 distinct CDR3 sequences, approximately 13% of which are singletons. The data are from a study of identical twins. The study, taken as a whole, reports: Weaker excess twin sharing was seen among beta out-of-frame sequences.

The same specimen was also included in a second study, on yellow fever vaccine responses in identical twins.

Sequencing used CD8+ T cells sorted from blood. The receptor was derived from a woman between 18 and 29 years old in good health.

CDR3 loop: CASSPARSFPEQFF. The DNA of the CDR3 is TGTGCCAGCAGCCCCGCGAGGTCCTTCCCCGAGCAGTTCTTC. V is TRBV7-9 and J is TRBJ2-1; no firm D call. V lost 5 bases to trimming and J lost 10 bases, with 18 bases between them. The CDR3 length is 14 residues. The germline CDR1 and CDR2 sequences are SEHNR and FQNEAQ (reference sequence).